This record concerns one T cell receptor beta chain sequence. Its specificity is not known. This specimen comes from a study of post-analysis software for immune sequencing data. Across the study: There were relapsing-remitting, secondary progressive and progressive-relapsing multiple sclerosis among the disease courses included.

Study-level findings and limits: Elevated frequency relative to controls characterized four or five TRBV segments in patients, TRBV5-6, TRBV5-1 and TRBV20-1 among them. When compared against controls, multiple sclerosis patients showed significantly lower normalized Chao1 diversity.

Germline-derived CDR1 and CDR2 are DFQATT and SNEGSKA (reference sequence). This CDR3 comprises 17 residues. V was clipped by 3 bases and J by 6 bases; unmatched bases: 13. Libraries were made from TCR beta cDNA, and they carried unique molecular identifiers. Once roughly 1 to 10 million T cells were used, a few hundred thousand cDNA molecules resulted. TCRdb re-derived calls from the PCR reads in MiXCR, one entry per CDR3 protein. The sample consists of fewer than 900,000 distinct CDR3 sequences, roughly 50% of them appearing once. The gene calls are TRBV20-1 and TRBJ2-2; TRBD1 agrees at 10 bases. The sample was blood. The source is a girl aged 10-17 years with multiple sclerosis. The CDR3 loop reads CSARLRDRGLLAGELFF. CDR3 nucleotide sequence: TGCAGTGCTAGGCTCCGGGACAGGGGCCTTCTGGCCGGGGAGCTGTTTTTT.